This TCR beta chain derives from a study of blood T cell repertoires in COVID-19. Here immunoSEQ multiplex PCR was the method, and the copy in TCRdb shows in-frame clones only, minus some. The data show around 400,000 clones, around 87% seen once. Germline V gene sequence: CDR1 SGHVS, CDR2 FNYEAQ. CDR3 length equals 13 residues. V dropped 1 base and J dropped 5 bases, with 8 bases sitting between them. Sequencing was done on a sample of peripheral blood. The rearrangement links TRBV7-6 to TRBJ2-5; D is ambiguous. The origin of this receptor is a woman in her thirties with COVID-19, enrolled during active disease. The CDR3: CASSLVVRETQYF. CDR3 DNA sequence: TGTGCCAGCAGCTTAGTGGTCAGGGAGACCCAGTACTTC.